This T cell receptor beta chain appears in the sequencing data of a study of blood T cell repertoires in COVID-19. Germline lookup yields CDR1 MNHEY and CDR2 SMNVEV (reference sequence). The CDR3 covers 15 residues. Unmatched junction bases numbered 5, after V lost 6 bases and J lost 3 bases. Living in roughly 25 US areas, the participants were between roughly 18 and 95 years of age. In the original workflow: How many nucleated cells were present was estimated from reference gene primer amplification. Some clones are missing from TCRdb's copy, which holds only in-frame ones; the method was immunoSEQ multiplex PCR. V, J and clone size are those of that table, while D and trimming were read from the DNA. The table shows 380,000 or so clones, with roughly 86% occurring only once.

The chain carries TRBV27 and TRBJ2-3; 11 positions match TRBD2. The sequenced material came from PBMCs or T cells enriched from blood (not recorded which). The TCR comes from a man aged 30 to 39 who had recovered from COVID-19. The CDR3 spells CASRNSGGVTDTQYF. In DNA form, the CDR3 reads TGTGCCAGCAGAAATAGCGGGGGGGTTACAGATACGCAGTATTTT.